This TCR beta chain was captured in a study of long-term antiretroviral therapy in people with HIV. Whole-study context: Samples from the earliest time points predate the 2015 immediate-ART recommendation by about a decade. Findings and caveats of the study: Once patients were on ART, diversity went higher but still fell short of transplant donor controls.

Turning to this clone: The antigen is unknown.

Investigators performed immunoSEQ version v3.0 at survey level. Method: immunoSEQ multiplex PCR; TCRdb's copy keeps in-frame clones and lacks some. This sample yields 35,000 to 55,000 clones, of which about 96% are seen a single time; less than 3.5% belongs to the top ten. The CDR3 covers 18 residues. The germline V gene encodes CDR1 SGHNT and CDR2 YYREEE (reference sequence). Trimming at V came to 0 bases and at J to 0 bases, leaving 7 bases not matched to a gene. Sequenced material: unsorted PBMCs, taken 3.7 years after starting antiretroviral therapy. J is TRBJ2-3 and V is TRBV5-4, with 10 bases lining up with TRBD2. The source of this sequence is a woman between 50 and 59 years old with HIV. CDR3: CASSLGAGGFSSTDTQYF. The CDR3 DNA reads TGTGCCAGCAGCTTGGGAGCGGGGGGGTTTTCTAGCACAGATACGCAGTATTTT.